Sequencing of this T cell receptor (beta chain) was carried out in a study of cytomegalovirus exposure and HLA in healthy donors. The PCR contained 60 Vbeta and 13 Jbeta primers. Clones were read by immunoSEQ multiplex PCR, and TCRdb kept only the in-frame ones, dropping some. Of 100,000 or so clones listed, 75% to 85% are singletons. The CDR3 runs to 18 residues. Germline V gene lookup returns CDR1 MGHRA and CDR2 YSYEKL. This clone has a single count. Mismatch with germline at one junction end may stem from a read error. This sequence was found in a female donor in good health and CMV-seropositive. This rearrangement joins TRBV4-1 to TRBJ2-6, with D possibly matching TRBD1 (5 bases). The sequenced sample consisted of PBMCs. In DNA form, the CDR3 reads TGCGCCAGCAGCCAATCAGGGATTAAGGAGTCTGGGGCCAACGGCCTGACTTTC. Protein sequence: CASSQSGIKESGANGLTF.